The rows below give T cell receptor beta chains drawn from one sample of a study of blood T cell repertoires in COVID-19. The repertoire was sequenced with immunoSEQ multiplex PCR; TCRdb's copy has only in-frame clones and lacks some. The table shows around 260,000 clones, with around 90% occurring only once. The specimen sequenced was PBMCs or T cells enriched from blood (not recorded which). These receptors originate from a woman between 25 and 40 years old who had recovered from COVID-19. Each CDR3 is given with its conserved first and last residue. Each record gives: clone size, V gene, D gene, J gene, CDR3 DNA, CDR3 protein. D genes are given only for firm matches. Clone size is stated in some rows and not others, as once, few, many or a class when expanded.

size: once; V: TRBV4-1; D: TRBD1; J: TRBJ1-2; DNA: TGCGCCAGCAGCCAAGCACTCTCGGAGACAGGGTTTTACGGCTACACCTTC; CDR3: CASSQALSETGFYGYTF
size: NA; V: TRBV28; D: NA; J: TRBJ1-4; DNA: TGTGCCAGCAGTTTGGCAGGGTTATGGGAAAAACTGTTTTTT; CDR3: CASSLAGLWEKLFF
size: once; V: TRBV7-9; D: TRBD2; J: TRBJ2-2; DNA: TGTGCCAGCAGCCTTAGCGGGAGTCGATTCACCGGGGAGCTGTTTTTT; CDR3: CASSLSGSRFTGELFF
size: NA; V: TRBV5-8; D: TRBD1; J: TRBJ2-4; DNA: TGTGCCAGCAGCTTGGCCTACCTCGGACAGGGGGCGGTAGCCAAAAACATTCAGTACTTC; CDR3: CASSLAYLGQGAVAKNIQYF
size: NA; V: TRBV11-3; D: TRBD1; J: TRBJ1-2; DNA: TGTGCCAGCAGCTTAGGACAGGGGAAGGGTGTTACAGGTGGCTACACCTTC; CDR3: CASSLGQGKGVTGGYTF
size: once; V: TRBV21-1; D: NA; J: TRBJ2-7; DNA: TGTGCCAGCAGCACTCGGGACAGGGGCATCTACGAGCAGTACTTC; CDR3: CASSTRDRGIYEQYF
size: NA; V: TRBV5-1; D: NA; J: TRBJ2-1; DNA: TGCGCCAGCAGCTCACAGGCCTTCTCCTACAATGAGCAGTTCTTC; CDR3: CASSSQAFSYNEQFF
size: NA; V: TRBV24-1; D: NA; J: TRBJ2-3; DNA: TGTGCCACCAGTGTCGGGAGCAGTACAGATACGCAGTATTTT; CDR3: CATSVGSSTDTQYF
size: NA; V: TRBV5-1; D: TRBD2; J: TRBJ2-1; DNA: TGCGCCAGCAGCTTGGCCGGGACTAGCGGGAGGGATATTCTCGATGAGCAGTTCTTC; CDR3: CASSLAGTSGRDILDEQFF
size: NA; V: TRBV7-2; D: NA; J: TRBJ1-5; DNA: TGTGCCAGCAGCTTGGAAGGGGGCAATCAGCCCCAGCATTTT; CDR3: CASSLEGGNQPQHF
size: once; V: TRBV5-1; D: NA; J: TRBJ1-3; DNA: TGCGCCAGCAGCCCCGGACTGAACTCTGGAAACACCATATATTTT; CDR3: CASSPGLNSGNTIYF
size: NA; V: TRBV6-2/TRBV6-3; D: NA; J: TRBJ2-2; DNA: TGTGCCAGCAGTCTGACAGACACCGGGGAGCTGTTTTTT; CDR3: CASSLTDTGELFF
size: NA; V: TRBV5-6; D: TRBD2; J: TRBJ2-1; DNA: TGTGCCAGCAGCCTACTCGCGGGAGGAGGGGCGGGCGATGAGCAGTTCTTC; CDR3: CASSLLAGGGAGDEQFF
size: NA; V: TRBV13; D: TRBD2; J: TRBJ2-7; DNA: TGTGCCAGCAGCGGGAGGGGCCCCTACGAGCAGTACTTC; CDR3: CASSGRGPYEQYF
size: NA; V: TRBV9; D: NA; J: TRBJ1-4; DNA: TGTGCCAGCAGCGTAGGAGCAGCCGACGGGGAAAAACTGTTTTTT; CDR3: CASSVGAADGEKLFF
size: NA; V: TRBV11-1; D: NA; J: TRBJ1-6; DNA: TGTGCCAGCAGCTCTCAGGGGAATTCACCCCTCCACTTT; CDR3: CASSSQGNSPLHF
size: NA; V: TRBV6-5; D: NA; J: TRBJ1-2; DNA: TGTGCCAGCAGTTACGGCATCGGGGGGCAGAGCTATGGCTACACCTTC; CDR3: CASSYGIGGQSYGYTF
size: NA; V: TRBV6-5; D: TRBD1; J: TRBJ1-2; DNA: TGTGCCAGCAGTTCCCCCGGGACAGGGGATGGCTACACCTTC; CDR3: CASSSPGTGDGYTF